The subject of this entry is one T cell receptor beta chain. Its target is unknown. At the DNA level, this CDR3 is encoded by other sequences in the same sample as well. The PCR used 60 Vbeta and 13 Jbeta primers. The table came from immunoSEQ multiplex PCR; TCRdb's copy has only in-frame clones and leaves some out. The table has 150,000 to 200,000 clones, 80% seen once. V shed 1 base, J shed 1 base, and the junction held 5 bases outside the gene matches. CDR3 size: 16 residues. Germline CDR1 is MNHNS and CDR2 is SASEGT. These data come from a study of cytomegalovirus exposure and HLA in healthy donors. General study points: Analyzed later, most CMV-associated TCR beta chains appeared HLA-restricted.

This TCR was sampled from a boy aged 5-17 years in good health and CMV-seronegative. Input material: PBMCs. The chain has TRBV6-1 and TRBJ1-1; 8 bases match TRBD1. The CDR3: CASSEDRGRRNTEAFF. CDR3 coding DNA: TGTGCCAGCAGTGAAGACAGGGGGAGGCGGAACACTGAAGCTTTCTTT.